A single sample is the source of the 22 T cell receptor beta chains below, sequenced in a study of cytomegalovirus exposure and HLA in healthy donors. The PCR ran on 60 Vbeta and 13 Jbeta primers. Generated by immunoSEQ multiplex PCR, the TCRdb table keeps only in-frame clones and is missing some. The table shows about 200,000 clones, with approximately 82% occurring only once. The sample comprised PBMCs. The receptor source for this set is a man aged 18 to 29 in good health and CMV-seronegative.

This chain connects TRBV7-9 to TRBJ2-2; D is unresolved. Germline V gene lookup returns CDR1 SEHNR and CDR2 FQNEAQ (reference sequence). V was cut by 2 bases and J by 3 bases, with 13 bases left in between. There are 16 residues in the CDR3. CDR3 nucleotide sequence: TGTGCCAGCAGCTTACGCCAGGCTCGTCACACCGGGGAGCTGTTTTTT. Its protein is CASSLRQARHTGELFF.

The rearrangement joins TRBV28 to TRBJ1-1; 9 positions agree with TRBD1. The CDR3 is made up of 16 amino acids. After removal of 1 base from V and 1 base from J, the junction contained 4 bases not matched to a gene. Germline V CDR1 and CDR2: MDHEN, SYDVKM. The DNA of the CDR3 is TGTGCCAGCAGTTTATCCCCGGGACAGGGGAACACTGAAGCTTTCTTT. Translation gives CASSLSPGQGNTEAFF.

The J gene is TRBJ2-5, the V gene TRBV6-1; D unresolved. CDR1 is MNHNS and CDR2 is SASEGT in the germline V gene. V shed 6 bases and J shed 2 bases, with 16 bases lying between them. The CDR3 contains 15 residues. This chain's CDR3 is CASRASPDRQETQYF. For the CDR3, the DNA is TGTGCCAGCAGGGCCTCCCCTGATCGACAAGAGACCCAGTACTTC.

The genes are TRBV19 and TRBJ2-7; D perhaps matches TRBD1 (6 bases). Deletions cut 5 bases from V and 2 bases from J, with 16 bases between. The CDR3 has 15 amino acids. The germline V gene has CDR1 LNHDA and CDR2 SQIVND (reference sequence). CDR3 nucleotide sequence: TGTGCCAGTAGTGAATCCGGGACAATCCCCTACGAGCAGTACTTC. Its protein product is CASSESGTIPYEQYF.

The genes are TRBV4-2 and TRBJ2-7, with 7 bases lining up with TRBD2. Losses at the gene ends were 4 bases for V and 4 bases for J; bases not matched to a gene: 13. CDR1 is LGHNA and CDR2 is YNFKEQ in the germline V gene. The CDR3 has 16 residues. CDR3 bases: TGTGCCAGCAGCCCGCTAGCGGATAAAGCCCCATACGAGCAGTACTTC. Encoded protein: CASSPLADKAPYEQYF.

A single count supports this clone. The rearrangement links TRBV29-1 to TRBJ2-3; no definite D call. Germline V CDR1 and CDR2: SQVTM, ANQGSEA. V lost 1 base to trimming and J lost 2 bases, with 10 bases between them. The CDR3 length is 14 residues. The CDR3 DNA follows: TGCAGCGTTGAAGGTTACTGGTCCACAGATACGCAGTATTTT. Protein: CSVEGYWSTDTQYF.

V usage is TRBV5-6 and J usage is TRBJ2-7; D is possibly TRBD1 (5 bases). V lost 3 bases, J lost 13 bases, and 17 bases lay in between. The CDR3 is 12 amino acids. Germline loops: CDR1 SGHDT, CDR2 YYEEEE. The CDR3 DNA is TGTGCCAGCAGCTCGCCGAAGACAGTATTTTACTTC. This sequence encodes CASSSPKTVFYF. The full variable domain, its missing parts supplied by reference TRBV5-6 and TRBJ2-7, is DAGVTQSPTHLIKTRGQQVTLRCSPKSGHDTVSWYQQALGQGPQFIFQYYEEEERQRGNFPDRFSGHQFPNYSSELNVNALLLGDSALYLCASSSPKTVFYFGPGTRLTVT.

This rearrangement joins TRBV4-1 to TRBJ2-7; the D gene is possibly TRBD1 (6 bases). Germline V CDR1 and CDR2: MGHRA, YSYEKL. V lost 4 bases, J lost 0 bases, and 10 bases lay in between. The CDR3 has 14 residues. The CDR3 bases are TGCGCCAGCAGCCCCCAGGGGAGCTCCTACGAGCAGTACTTC. Protein product: CASSPQGSSYEQYF.

The rearrangement links TRBV4-1 to TRBJ2-3; 9 bases map to TRBD2. The CDR3 is 18 residues long. Trimming took 2 bases from V and 4 from J; bases not matched to a gene: 13. Germline CDR1 MGHRA, CDR2 YSYEKL. The CDR3 DNA is TGCGCCAGCAGCCAATTACTTACAGCGGGAGGCGTTGCAGATACGCAGTATTTT. Its protein product is CASSQLLTAGGVADTQYF.

The rearrangement joins TRBV5-1 to TRBJ2-2; D unresolved. CDR1 SGHRS and CDR2 YFSETQ come from the germline V gene. CDR3 size: 14 residues. The germline V and J ends were trimmed by 4 bases and 0 bases, with 7 bases remaining between them. CDR3: CASSPLANTGELFF. DNA for the CDR3: TGCGCCAGCAGCCCCTTAGCGAACACCGGGGAGCTGTTTTTT.

This chain connects TRBV5-1 to TRBJ1-6; no firm D call. This CDR3 has 16 residues. V lost 0 bases and J 5 bases, leaving 12 bases between the germline ends. Germline V gene lookup returns CDR1 SGHRS and CDR2 YFSETQ. The CDR3 reads CASSLGEGNNNSPLHF. In DNA, the CDR3 is TGCGCCAGCAGCTTGGGGGAGGGAAACAATAATTCACCCCTCCACTTT.

This chain uses TRBV19 with TRBJ1-1; unclear D gene. Germline loops: CDR1 LNHDA, CDR2 SQIVND (reference sequence). This CDR3 contains 13 residues. V shed 11 bases and J shed 2 bases, with 15 bases lying between them. The CDR3 nucleotides are TGTGCCGCGTCGGCAGCGGCAAACACTGAAGCTTTCTTT. It yields the protein CAASAAANTEAFF. The full variable domain, with the rest looked up from reference TRBV19 and TRBJ1-1, is DGGITQSPKYLFRKEGQNVTLSCEQNLNHDAMYWYRQDPGQGLRLIYYSQIVNDFQKGDIAEGYSVSREKKESFPLTVTSAQKNPTAFYLCAASAAANTEAFFGQGTRLTVV.

This sequence joins TRBV5-1 and TRBJ2-5, with a tentative D call TRBD1 (7 bases). Trimming cost V 5 bases and J 5 bases, with 19 bases left between them. This CDR3 region has 15 residues. Germline CDR1 SGHRS, CDR2 YFSETQ. CDR3 in amino acids: CASSRSGQGGETQYF. The CDR3 bases are TGCGCCAGCAGTAGATCGGGGCAGGGGGGTGAGACCCAGTACTTC.

The V call is TRBV4-1, the J call TRBJ2-1; TRBD2 aligns across 9 bases. Germline CDR1 MGHRA, CDR2 YSYEKL. The CDR3 runs 15 residues. With 4 bases clipped from V and 5 bases from J, the junction kept 6 bases outside the gene matches. CDR3 coding DNA: TGCGCCAGCAGCCCGCCGGGACTAGCACACAATGAGCAGTTCTTC. Its translation: CASSPPGLAHNEQFF.

The rearrangement links TRBV7-6 to TRBJ2-5, with TRBD1 matching over 10 bases. Per germline, CDR1 SGHVS and CDR2 FNYEAQ. This CDR3 spans 15 amino acids. Trimming at V came to 4 bases and at J to 4 bases, leaving 6 bases not matched to a gene. CDR3 in amino acids: CASSSGTGERETQYF. The CDR3 bases are TGTGCCAGCAGCTCCGGGACAGGGGAGCGAGAGACCCAGTACTTC.

The genes are TRBV2 and TRBJ1-1; TRBD1 is a possible D gene (5 bases). From germline, CDR1 is SNHLY and CDR2 FYNNEI. The germline V and J ends were trimmed by 6 bases and 0 bases, with 8 bases remaining between them. The CDR3 loop spans 13 amino acids. This chain's CDR3 is CASRGEVNTEAFF. Here the CDR3 DNA reads TGTGCCAGCAGGGGGGAGGTGAACACTGAAGCTTTCTTT.

This sequence joins TRBV5-1 and TRBJ2-7, with 12 bases lining up with TRBD1. This CDR3 comprises 16 residues. V lost 2 bases, J lost 2 bases, and 5 bases stayed unmatched. Germline CDR1 and CDR2: SGHRS and YFSETQ. The CDR3 DNA reads as TGCGCCAGCAGCTTTCGGGACAGGGGGCTTACCTACGAGCAGTACTTC. It codes for CASSFRDRGLTYEQYF.

The DNA for the CDR3 is TGTGCCAGCAACGGGGGGGAGGAGACCCAGTACTTC. It translates to CASNGGEETQYF. The rearrangement uses TRBV2 and TRBJ2-5, with 8 bases identical to TRBD2. Per the germline V gene, CDR1 is SNHLY and CDR2 is FYNNEI. Trimming cost V 7 bases and J 5 bases; bases outside gene matches: 3. The CDR3 length is 12 residues. The full variable domain, completed using reference TRBV2 and TRBJ2-5, is EPEVTQTPSHQVTQMGQEVILRCVPISNHLYFYWYRQILGQKVEFLVSFYNNEISEKSEIFDDQFSVERPDGSNFTLKIRSTKLEDSAMYFCASNGGEETQYFGPGTRLLVL.

This chain joins TRBV19 and TRBJ1-2; the match to TRBD1 covers 9 bases. V lost 5 bases to trimming and J lost 3 bases; unmatched junction nucleotides: 4. Germline V gives CDR1 LNHDA, CDR2 SQIVND (reference sequence). CDR3 size: 14 residues. DNA of the CDR3: TGTGCCAGTAGTGACGACAGGGGGGACTATGGCTACACCTTC. Protein product: CASSDDRGDYGYTF. The complete variable domain, with remaining parts taken from reference TRBV19 and TRBJ1-2, reads DGGITQSPKYLFRKEGQNVTLSCEQNLNHDAMYWYRQDPGQGLRLIYYSQIVNDFQKGDIAEGYSVSREKKESFPLTVTSAQKNPTAFYLCASSDDRGDYGYTFGSGTRLTVV.

The chain has TRBV6-1 and TRBJ1-4; 7 nucleotides line up with TRBD1. There are 14 residues in the CDR3. The germline V gene encodes CDR1 MNHNS and CDR2 SASEGT. V was clipped by 7 bases and J by 6 bases; unmatched bases: 8. The CDR3 sequence is CASNDRAGDEKLFF. Written as DNA, the CDR3 is TGTGCCAGCAACGACAGGGCAGGGGATGAAAAACTGTTTTTT.

This clone was detected a few times. The chain has TRBV5-1 and TRBJ2-6; D is perhaps TRBD2 (6 bases). V lost 6 bases and J lost 0, with 7 bases in between. CDR1 SGHRS and CDR2 YFSETQ come from the germline V gene. CDR3 length: 14 amino acids. The CDR3 protein is CASTGSSGANVLTF. CDR3 nucleotides: TGCGCCAGCACCGGGAGCTCTGGGGCCAACGTCCTGACTTTC.

The chain couples TRBV30 to TRBJ1-4, with 9 bases fitting TRBD1. This CDR3 has 17 amino acids. V lost 2 bases to trimming and J lost 10 bases; unmatched junction nucleotides: 17. CDR1 and CDR2 (germline): GTSNPN, SVGIG (reference sequence). CDR3 coding DNA: TGTGCCTGGAGTTTACCCGGGGCCAGACAGGGGGAAGGAAAACTGTTTTTT. The encoded protein is CAWSLPGARQGEGKLFF.